This T cell receptor (beta chain) came from a study of blood T cell repertoires in COVID-19. At the level of the study: In each case, the material was cDNA or gDNA derived from T cells, B-cell-depleted T cells, or PBMCs.

Recruits, aged roughly 18 to 90 years, lived in 24 US areas. Cohort allocation depended upon clinical history that participants reported. In the authors' workflow: Amplification of reference gene primers was used by the study to estimate nucleated cell counts. Profiled with immunoSEQ multiplex PCR; TCRdb holds only in-frame clones, not every one. D and trimming come from the DNA, and the V and J calls and clone size come from that table. The table lists approximately 130,000 clones, about four fifths of them singletons, with 18% in the top ten. Trimming cost V 5 bases and J 3 bases, with 7 bases left between them. From germline, CDR1 is SNHLY and CDR2 FYNNEI. The CDR3 length is 12 residues.

The TCR originated in a man aged 25 to 45 who had recovered from COVID-19. Sequenced: PBMCs or T cells enriched from blood (not recorded which). The J gene is TRBJ1-1, the V gene TRBV2; D gene unclear. The CDR3 loop is CASSPTHTEAFF. The CDR3 region has the DNA TGTGCCAGCAGTCCGACACACACTGAAGCTTTCTTT.